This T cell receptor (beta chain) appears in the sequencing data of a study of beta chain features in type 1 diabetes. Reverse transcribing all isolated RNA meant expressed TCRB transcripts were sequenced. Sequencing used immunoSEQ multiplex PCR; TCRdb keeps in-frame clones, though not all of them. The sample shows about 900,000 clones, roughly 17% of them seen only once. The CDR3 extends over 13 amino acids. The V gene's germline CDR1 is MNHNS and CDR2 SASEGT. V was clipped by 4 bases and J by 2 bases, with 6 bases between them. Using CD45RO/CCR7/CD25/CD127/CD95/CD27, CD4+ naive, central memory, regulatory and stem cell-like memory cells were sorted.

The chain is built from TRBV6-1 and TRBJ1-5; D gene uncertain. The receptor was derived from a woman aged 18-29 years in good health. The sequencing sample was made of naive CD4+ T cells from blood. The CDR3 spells CASSVAGNQPQHF. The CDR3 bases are TGTGCCAGCAGTGTCGCAGGCAATCAGCCCCAGCATTTT.